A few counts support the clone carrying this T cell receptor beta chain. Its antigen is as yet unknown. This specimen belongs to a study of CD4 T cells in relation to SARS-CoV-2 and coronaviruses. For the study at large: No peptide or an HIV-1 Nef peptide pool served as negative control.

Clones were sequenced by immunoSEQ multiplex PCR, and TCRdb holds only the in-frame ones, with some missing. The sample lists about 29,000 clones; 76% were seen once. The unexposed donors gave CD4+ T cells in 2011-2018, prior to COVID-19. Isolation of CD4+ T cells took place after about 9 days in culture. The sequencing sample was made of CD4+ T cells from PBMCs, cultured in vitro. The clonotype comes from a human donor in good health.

The CDR3 loop reads CASSRDGTPNTGELFF. The CDR3 DNA reads TGTGCCAGCAGCCGTGACGGGACACCGAACACCGGGGAGCTGTTTTTT. V usage is TRBV9 and J usage is TRBJ2-2; a weak D match, TRBD1 (6 bases). This CDR3 is 16 amino acids long. Germline CDR1 reads SGDLS; CDR2 reads YYNGEE. With 4 bases removed from V and 0 bases from J, the gap between germline ends came to 13 bases.